One and the same sample provided the 2 T cell receptor beta chains below, sequenced in a study of early T cells in non-severe SARS-CoV-2 infection (dated by TCRdb to about 2021). To prepare the library, 5' RACE was applied. Sequencing was carried out with a NextSeq 500. TCRdb trimmed the raw reads at Q25, called clones with MiXCR and kept productive beta chains. Here each entry gathers all rows of one CDR3 protein and keeps the most common genes and DNA. This sample holds approximately 37,000 distinct CDR3 sequences; about 5.2% were observed only once. The ten largest clones capture roughly 6.3% of the sample. The sample in question was whole blood, obtained at baseline. These receptor sequences come from an adult who was a healthcare worker with PCR-confirmed SARS-CoV-2 infection or an uninfected control (not recorded which).

This clonotype was observed a handful of times. The rearrangement links TRBV5-8 to TRBJ2-1; no clear D gene. This CDR3 comprises 11 residues. CDR1 and CDR2 (germline): SGHTS, YDEGEE. V was clipped by 2 bases and J by 9 bases, with 6 bases between them. The CDR3 region has the DNA TGTGCCAGCAGCTTTAGCCCTGAGCAGTTCTTC. Its protein is CASSFSPEQFF.

There are many counts of this clonotype. The CDR3 protein is CSARGAARGRDTQYF. In DNA, the CDR3 is TGCAGTGCTAGAGGAGCAGCCCGGGGGAGAGATACGCAGTATTTT. The chain employs TRBV20-1 and TRBJ2-3; D might be TRBD2 (6 bases). V lost 1 base and J 5 bases, leaving 16 bases between the germline ends. The germline V gene encodes CDR1 DFQATT and CDR2 SNEGSKA (reference sequence). This CDR3 is built from 15 residues.